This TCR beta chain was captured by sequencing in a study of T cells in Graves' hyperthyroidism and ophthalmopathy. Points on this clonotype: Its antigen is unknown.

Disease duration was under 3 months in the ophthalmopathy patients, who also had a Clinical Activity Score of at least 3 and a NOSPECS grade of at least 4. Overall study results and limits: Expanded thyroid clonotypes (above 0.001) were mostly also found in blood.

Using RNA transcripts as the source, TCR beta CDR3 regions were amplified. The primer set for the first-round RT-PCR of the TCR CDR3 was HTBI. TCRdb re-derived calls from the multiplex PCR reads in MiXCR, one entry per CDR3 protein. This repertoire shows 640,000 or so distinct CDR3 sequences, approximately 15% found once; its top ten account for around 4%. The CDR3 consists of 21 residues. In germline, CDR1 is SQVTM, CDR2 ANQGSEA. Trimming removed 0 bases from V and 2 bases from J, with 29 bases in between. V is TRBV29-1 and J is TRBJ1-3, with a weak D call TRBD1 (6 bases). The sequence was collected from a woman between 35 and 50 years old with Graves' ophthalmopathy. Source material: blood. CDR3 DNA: TGCAGCGTTGAAGATTGGCCCCCGGGACACCCCTATGGAGGGGCTGGAAACACCATATATTTT. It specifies CSVEDWPPGHPYGGAGNTIYF.